The present entry profiles one T cell receptor (beta chain) with its context. As yet, its antigen is unknown. The data stem from a study of blood T cells in healthy people across ages. Study-wide background: Template switching retrieved approximately one barcoded beta molecule for each two T cells. Whole-study results and caveats: Higher diversity, along with more naive CD4+ cells, distinguished long-lived donors from aged donors.

The CDR3 length is 13 residues. The ends were cut back, 6 bases at V and 4 bases at J, with 10 bases in the middle. Germline CDR1 LNHDA, CDR2 SQIVND (reference sequence). Next came a second PCR, run for about 7 to 12 cycles, which used a sample-barcoded 5' primer along with a J-beta primer mix. Every sample gave at least 3 million paired-end reads containing CDR3. TCRdb used MiXCR to reprocess the 5' RACE reads, holding one entry per CDR3 protein. The repertoire holds some 730,000 distinct CDR3 sequences, with over 20% as singletons. The extraction recovered at least 6 micrograms of total RNA per sample.

The sequenced sample consisted of blood. The rearrangement uses TRBV19 and TRBJ2-1; D tentatively reads TRBD1 or TRBD2 (5 bases each). The sequence came from a man between 65 and 85 years old in good health. The CDR3 coding sequence is TGTGCCAGTAGAGGAGGACATTACAATGAGCAGTTCTTC. It is translated as CASRGGHYNEQFF.